A single TCR beta chain is shown here with its context. Antigen: not known. The entry originates in a study of beta chain features in type 1 diabetes. Overall study: Investigators examined 107,917,701 sorted cells across all samples. The study, taken as a whole, reports: Compared to healthy donors, patients appeared to have naive, central memory and Treg TCRB repertoires that were more alike. Short templates might get an advantage during PCR, and this would be equal in patients and controls.

The V end lost 4 bases, the J end lost 4 bases, and 5 bases lay between the germline ends. This CDR3 region has 11 residues. Germline CDR1 DFQATT, CDR2 SNEGSKA (reference sequence). Isolated RNA was reverse transcribed in full, so expressed TCRB transcripts were sequenced. The protocol was immunoSEQ multiplex PCR, while the TCRdb copy is restricted to in-frame clones and leaves out a portion. This table holds 330,000 or so clones, 15% to 20% found once. This rearrangement joins TRBV20-1 to TRBJ2-1; D is ambiguous. The receptor was isolated from a woman aged 18-35 years in good health. Sample: naive CD4+ T cells from blood. The CDR3 sequence: CSAIVYNEQFF. CDR3 bases: TGCAGTGCTATCGTTTACAATGAGCAGTTCTTC.